The source of this T cell receptor (beta chain) is a study of T cell repertoires in ileal Crohn's disease. Documented time point: neoterminal ileum biopsy at postoperative endoscopy, about 6 months after surgery. Data came from immunoSEQ multiplex PCR; TCRdb stores just in-frame clones and leaves some out. The sample carries more than 12,000 clones, around 80% recorded once. CDR1 is LGHNA and CDR2 is YSLEER in the germline V gene. This CDR3 is built from 15 residues. V lost 0 bases to trimming and J lost 0 bases, with 9 bases between them. What was sequenced was ileal tissue. This TCR was sampled from an adult with Crohn's disease. The rearrangement links TRBV4-3 to TRBJ2-7; D might be TRBD1 or TRBD2, each matching 5 bases. Written as DNA, the CDR3 is TGCGCCAGCAGCCAAGATGCAGGGAGCTCCTACGAGCAGTACTTC. This sequence encodes CASSQDAGSSYEQYF.